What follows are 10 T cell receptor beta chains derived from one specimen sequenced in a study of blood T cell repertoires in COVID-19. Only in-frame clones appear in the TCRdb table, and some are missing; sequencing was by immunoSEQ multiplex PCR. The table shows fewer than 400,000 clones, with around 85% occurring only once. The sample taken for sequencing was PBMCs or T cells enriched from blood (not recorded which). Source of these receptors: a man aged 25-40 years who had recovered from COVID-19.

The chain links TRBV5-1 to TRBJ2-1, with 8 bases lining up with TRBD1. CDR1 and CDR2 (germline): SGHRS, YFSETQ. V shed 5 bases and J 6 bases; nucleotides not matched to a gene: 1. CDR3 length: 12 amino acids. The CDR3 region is CASRGTGNEQFF. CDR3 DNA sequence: TGCGCCAGCAGGGGGACAGGCAATGAGCAGTTCTTC.

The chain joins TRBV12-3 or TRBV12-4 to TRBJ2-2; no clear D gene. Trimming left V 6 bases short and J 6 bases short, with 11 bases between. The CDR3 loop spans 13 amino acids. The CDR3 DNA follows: TGTGCCAGCAGCATTGTGCGATCCGGGGAGCTGTTTTTT. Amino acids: CASSIVRSGELFF.

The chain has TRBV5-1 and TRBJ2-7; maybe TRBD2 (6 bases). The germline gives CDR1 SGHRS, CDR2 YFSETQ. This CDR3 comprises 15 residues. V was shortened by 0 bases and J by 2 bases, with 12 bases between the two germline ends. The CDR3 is CASSLDPSDTYEQYF. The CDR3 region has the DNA TGCGCCAGCAGCTTGGATCCTAGCGATACCTACGAGCAGTACTTC. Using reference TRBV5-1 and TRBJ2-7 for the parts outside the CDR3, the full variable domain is KAGVTQTPRYLIKTRGQQVTLSCSPISGHRSVSWYQQTPGQGLQFLFEYFSETQRNKGNFPGRFSGRQFSNSRSEMNVSTLELGDSALYLCASSLDPSDTYEQYFGPGTRLTVT.

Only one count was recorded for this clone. CDR3 amino acids: CASSSDRGANTEAFF. As DNA, the CDR3 is TGTGCCAGCAGTTCCGACAGGGGCGCGAACACTGAAGCTTTCTTT. The J gene is TRBJ1-1, the V gene TRBV27; TRBD1 aligns across 8 bases. V was clipped by 4 bases and J by 1 base; unmatched bases: 5. The CDR3 has 15 residues. The V gene's germline CDR1 is MNHEY and CDR2 SMNVEV (reference sequence).

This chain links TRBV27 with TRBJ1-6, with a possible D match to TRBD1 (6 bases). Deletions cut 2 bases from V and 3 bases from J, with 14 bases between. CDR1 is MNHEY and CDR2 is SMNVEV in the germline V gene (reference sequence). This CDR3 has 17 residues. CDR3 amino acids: CASSLRRQEIYNSPLHF. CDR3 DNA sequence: TGTGCCAGCAGTTTACGGAGACAGGAGATCTATAATTCACCCCTCCACTTT.

The CDR3 DNA follows: TGTGCCAGCAGCTTAGGAGGGGGAGAGACCCAGTACTTC. It translates to CASSLGGGETQYF. This chain uses TRBV7-9 with TRBJ2-5, with D possibly TRBD1 on 6 matching bases. The CDR3 contains 13 residues. The germline V gene has CDR1 SEHNR and CDR2 FQNEAQ (reference sequence). V was pared by 1 base and J by 4 bases, with 7 bases between.

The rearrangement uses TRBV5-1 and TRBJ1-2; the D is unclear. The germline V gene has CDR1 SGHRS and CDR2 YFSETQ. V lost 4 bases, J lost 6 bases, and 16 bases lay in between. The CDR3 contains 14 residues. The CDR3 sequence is CASSALGYSDGYTF. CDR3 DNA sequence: TGCGCCAGCAGCGCTCTGGGCTATTCGGATGGCTACACCTTC.

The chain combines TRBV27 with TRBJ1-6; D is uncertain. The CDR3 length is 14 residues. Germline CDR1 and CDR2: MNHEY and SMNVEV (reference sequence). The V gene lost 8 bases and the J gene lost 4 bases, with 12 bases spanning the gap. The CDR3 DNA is TGTGCCAGCTCTTCTTTCGGGTATAATTCACCCCTCCACTTT. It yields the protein CASSSFGYNSPLHF.

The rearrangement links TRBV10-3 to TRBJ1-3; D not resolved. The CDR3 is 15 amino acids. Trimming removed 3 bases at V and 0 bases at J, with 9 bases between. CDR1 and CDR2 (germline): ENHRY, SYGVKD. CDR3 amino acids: CAISDQAGSGNTIYF. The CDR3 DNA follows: TGTGCCATCAGTGATCAGGCCGGCTCTGGAAACACCATATATTTT.

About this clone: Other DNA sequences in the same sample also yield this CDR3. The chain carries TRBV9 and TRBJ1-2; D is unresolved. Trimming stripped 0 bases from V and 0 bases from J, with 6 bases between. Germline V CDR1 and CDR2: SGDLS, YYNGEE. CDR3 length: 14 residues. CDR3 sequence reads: CASSVGSANYGYTF. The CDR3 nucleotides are TGTGCCAGCAGCGTAGGCAGCGCTAACTATGGCTACACCTTC.